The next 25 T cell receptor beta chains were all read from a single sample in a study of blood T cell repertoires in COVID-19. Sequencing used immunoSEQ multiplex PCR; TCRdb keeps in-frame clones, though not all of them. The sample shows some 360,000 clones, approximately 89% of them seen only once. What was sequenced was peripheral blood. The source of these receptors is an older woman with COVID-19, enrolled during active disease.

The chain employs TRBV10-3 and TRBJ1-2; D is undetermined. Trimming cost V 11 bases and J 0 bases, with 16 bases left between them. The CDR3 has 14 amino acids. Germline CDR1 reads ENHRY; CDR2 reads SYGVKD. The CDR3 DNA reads TGTGCCTCCGGGAAGGAAGTTCCTAACTATGGCTACACCTTC. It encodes CASGKEVPNYGYTF.

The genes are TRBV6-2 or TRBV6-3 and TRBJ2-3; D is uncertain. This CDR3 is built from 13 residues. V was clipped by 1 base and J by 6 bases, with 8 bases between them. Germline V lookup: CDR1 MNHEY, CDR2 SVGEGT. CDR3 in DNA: TGTGCCAGCAGTTACTTCGGTCGCGATACGCAGTATTTT. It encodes CASSYFGRDTQYF.

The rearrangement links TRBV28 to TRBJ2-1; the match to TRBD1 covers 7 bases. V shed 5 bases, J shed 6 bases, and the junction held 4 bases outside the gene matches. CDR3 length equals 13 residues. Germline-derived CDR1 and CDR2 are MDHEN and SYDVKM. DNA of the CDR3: TGTGCCAGCAGTAGAGGGGGCGGCAATGAGCAGTTCTTC. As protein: CASSRGGGNEQFF.

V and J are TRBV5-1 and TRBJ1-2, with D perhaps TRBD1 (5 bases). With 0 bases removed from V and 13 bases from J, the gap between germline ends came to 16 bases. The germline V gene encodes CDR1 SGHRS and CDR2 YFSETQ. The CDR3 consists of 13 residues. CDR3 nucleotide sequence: TGCGCCAGCAGCTTGGAGGCGGGGGGTGGTGTCACCTTC. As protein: CASSLEAGGGVTF.

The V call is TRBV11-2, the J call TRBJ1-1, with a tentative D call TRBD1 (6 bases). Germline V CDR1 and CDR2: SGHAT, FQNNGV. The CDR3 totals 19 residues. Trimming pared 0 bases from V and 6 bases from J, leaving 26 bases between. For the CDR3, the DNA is TGTGCCAGCAGCTTAGATGTGTGGGTGAAGGGACACACGGACGCTGAAGCTTTCTTT. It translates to CASSLDVWVKGHTDAEAFF.

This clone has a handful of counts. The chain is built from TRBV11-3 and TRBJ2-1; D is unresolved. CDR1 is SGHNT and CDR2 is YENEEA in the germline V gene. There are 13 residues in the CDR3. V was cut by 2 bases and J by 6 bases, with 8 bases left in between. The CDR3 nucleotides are TGTGCCAGCAGCTTACCCCCCGGCAATGAGCAGTTCTTC. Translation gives CASSLPPGNEQFF.

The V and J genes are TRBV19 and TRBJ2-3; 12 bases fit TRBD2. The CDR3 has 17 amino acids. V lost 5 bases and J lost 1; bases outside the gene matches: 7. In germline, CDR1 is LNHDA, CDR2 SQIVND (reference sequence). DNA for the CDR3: TGTGCCAGTAGTCTCTATCCTAGCGGGGGGGGCACAGATACGCAGTATTTT. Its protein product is CASSLYPSGGGTDTQYF.

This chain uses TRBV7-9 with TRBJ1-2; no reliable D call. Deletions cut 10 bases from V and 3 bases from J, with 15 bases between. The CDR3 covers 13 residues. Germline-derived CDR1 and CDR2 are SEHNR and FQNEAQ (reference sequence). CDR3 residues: CATMRPVDYGYTF. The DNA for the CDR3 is TGTGCCACCATGCGGCCGGTTGACTATGGCTACACCTTC.

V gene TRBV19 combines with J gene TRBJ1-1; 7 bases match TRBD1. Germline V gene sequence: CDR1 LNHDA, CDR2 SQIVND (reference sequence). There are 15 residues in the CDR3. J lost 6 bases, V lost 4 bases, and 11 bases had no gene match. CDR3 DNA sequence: TGTGCCAGTAGTAAGAGAGGACAGGTGACCGCTGAAGCTTTCTTT. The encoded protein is CASSKRGQVTAEAFF.

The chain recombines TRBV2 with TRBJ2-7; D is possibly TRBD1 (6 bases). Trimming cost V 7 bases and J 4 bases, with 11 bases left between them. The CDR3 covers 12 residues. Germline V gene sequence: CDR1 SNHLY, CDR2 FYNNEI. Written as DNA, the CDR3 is TGTGCCAGCACTGCACAGGGTTACGAGCAGTACTTC. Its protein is CASTAQGYEQYF.

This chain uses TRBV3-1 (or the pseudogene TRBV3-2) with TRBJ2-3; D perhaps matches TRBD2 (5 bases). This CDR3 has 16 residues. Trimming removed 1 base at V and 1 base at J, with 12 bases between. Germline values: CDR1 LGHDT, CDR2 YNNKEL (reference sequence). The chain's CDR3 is CASSQVGSGGTDTQYF. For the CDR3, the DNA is TGTGCCAGCAGCCAAGTTGGAAGCGGAGGCACAGATACGCAGTATTTT.

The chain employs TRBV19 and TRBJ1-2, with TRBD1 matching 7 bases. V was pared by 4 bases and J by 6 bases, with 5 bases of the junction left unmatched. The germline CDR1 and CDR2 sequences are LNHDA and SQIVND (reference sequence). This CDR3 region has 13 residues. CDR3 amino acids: CASSTYGQDGYTF. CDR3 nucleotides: TGTGCCAGTAGTACCTACGGACAGGATGGCTACACCTTC.

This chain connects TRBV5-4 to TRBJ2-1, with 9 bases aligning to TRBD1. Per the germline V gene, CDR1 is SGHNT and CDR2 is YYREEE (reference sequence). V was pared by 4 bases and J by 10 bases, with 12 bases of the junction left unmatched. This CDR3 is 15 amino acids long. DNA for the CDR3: TGTGCCAGCAGCACGGGACAGGGAAGGGTGGAAGAGCAGTTCTTC. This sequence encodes CASSTGQGRVEEQFF.

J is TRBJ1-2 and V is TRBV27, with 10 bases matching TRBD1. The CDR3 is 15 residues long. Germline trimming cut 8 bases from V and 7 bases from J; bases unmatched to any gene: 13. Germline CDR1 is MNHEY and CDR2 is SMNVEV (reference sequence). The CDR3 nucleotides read TGTGCCAGCGACCGGACAGGGGGTAGTGGGTTTGGCTACACCTTC. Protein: CASDRTGGSGFGYTF.

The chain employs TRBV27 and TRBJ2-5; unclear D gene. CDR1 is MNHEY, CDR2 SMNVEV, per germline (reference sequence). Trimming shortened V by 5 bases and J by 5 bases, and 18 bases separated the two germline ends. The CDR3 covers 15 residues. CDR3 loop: CASSVVSGRWETQYF. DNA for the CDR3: TGTGCCAGCAGTGTTGTTAGTGGCAGGTGGGAGACCCAGTACTTC.

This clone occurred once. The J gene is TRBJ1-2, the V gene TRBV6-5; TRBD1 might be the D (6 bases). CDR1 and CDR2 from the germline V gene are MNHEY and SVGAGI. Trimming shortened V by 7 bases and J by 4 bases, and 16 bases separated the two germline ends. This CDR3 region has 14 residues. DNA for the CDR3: TGTGCCAGCAATAACATAGGACAGCCCTATGGCTACACCTTC. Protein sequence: CASNNIGQPYGYTF.

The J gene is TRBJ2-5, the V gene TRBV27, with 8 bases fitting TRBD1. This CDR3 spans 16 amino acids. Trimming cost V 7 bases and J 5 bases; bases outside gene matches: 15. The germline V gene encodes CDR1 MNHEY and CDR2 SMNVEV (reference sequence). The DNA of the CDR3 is TGTGCCAGCATTACTGCAACAGGGGGTCTTAGGGAGACCCAGTACTTC. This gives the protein CASITATGGLRETQYF.

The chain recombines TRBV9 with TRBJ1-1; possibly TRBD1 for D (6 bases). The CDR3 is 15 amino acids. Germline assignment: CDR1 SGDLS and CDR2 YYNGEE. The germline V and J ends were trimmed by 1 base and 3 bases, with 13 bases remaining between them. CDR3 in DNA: TGTGCCAGCAGCGTATCGGCCAGGGGCGACACTGAAGCTTTCTTT. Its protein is CASSVSARGDTEAFF. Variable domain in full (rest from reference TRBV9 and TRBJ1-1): DSGVTQTPKHLITATGQRVTLRCSPRSGDLSVYWYQQSLDQGLQFLIQYYNGEERAKGNILERFSAQQFPDLHSELNLSSLELGDSALYFCASSVSARGDTEAFFGQGTRLTVV.

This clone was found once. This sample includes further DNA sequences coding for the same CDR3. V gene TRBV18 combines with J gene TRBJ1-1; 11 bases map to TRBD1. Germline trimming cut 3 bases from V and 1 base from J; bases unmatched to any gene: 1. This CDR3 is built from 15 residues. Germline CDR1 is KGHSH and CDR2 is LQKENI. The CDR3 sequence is CASSPGTGGNTEAFF. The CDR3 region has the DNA TGTGCCAGCTCACCTGGGACAGGGGGGAACACTGAAGCTTTCTTT.

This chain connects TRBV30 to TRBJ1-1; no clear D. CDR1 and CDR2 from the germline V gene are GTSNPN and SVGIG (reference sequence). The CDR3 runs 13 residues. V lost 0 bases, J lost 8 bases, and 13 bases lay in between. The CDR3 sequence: CAWSVGLEAEAFF. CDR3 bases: TGTGCCTGGAGTGTAGGATTAGAGGCCGAAGCTTTCTTT. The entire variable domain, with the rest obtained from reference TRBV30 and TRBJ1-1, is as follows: SQTIHQWPATLVQPVGSPLSLECTVEGTSNPNLYWYRQAAGRGLQLLFYSVGIGQISSEVPQNLSASRPQDRQFILSSKKLLLSDSGFYLCAWSVGLEAEAFFGQGTRLTVV.

CDR3 DNA sequence: TGTGCCAGCAGCCAAGATAAGCGCGGGGAGCTGTTTTTT. It is translated as CASSQDKRGELFF. The chain employs TRBV3-1 (or the pseudogene TRBV3-2) and TRBJ2-2; D gene uncertain. The germline CDR1 and CDR2 sequences are LGHDT and YNNKEL (reference sequence). The CDR3 length is 13 residues. V was trimmed by 0 bases and J by 7 bases, leaving 6 bases between them.

The CDR3 protein is CASSLVLQGANGYTF. DNA of the CDR3: TGTGCCAGCAGCTTGGTCTTACAGGGGGCGAATGGCTACACCTTC. This chain connects TRBV5-5 to TRBJ1-2, with 9 bases matching TRBD1. The CDR3 consists of 15 residues. Germline V CDR1 and CDR2: SGHKS, YYEKEE (reference sequence). Unmatched junction bases numbered 6, after V lost 0 bases and J lost 6 bases.

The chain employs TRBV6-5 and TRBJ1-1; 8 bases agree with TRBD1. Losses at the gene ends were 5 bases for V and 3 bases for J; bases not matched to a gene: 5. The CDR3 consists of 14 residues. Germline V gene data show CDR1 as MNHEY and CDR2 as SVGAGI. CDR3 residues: CASSPDRGDTEAFF. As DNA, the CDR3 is TGTGCCAGCAGTCCCGACAGGGGTGACACTGAAGCTTTCTTT.

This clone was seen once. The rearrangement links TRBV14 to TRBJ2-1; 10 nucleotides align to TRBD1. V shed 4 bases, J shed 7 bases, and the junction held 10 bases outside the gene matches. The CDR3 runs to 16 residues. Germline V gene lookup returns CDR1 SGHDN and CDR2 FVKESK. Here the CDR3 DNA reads TGTGCCAGCAGCCCATTGACAGGGGGCTGGGGGAATGAGCAGTTCTTC. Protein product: CASSPLTGGWGNEQFF.

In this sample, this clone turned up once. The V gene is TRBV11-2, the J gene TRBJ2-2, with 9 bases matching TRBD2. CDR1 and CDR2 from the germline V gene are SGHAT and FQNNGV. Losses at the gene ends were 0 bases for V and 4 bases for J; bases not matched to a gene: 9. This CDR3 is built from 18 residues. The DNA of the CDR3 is TGTGCCAGCAGCTTAGATCGAAGAGCGGGGGGATTCACCGGGGAGCTGTTTTTT. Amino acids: CASSLDRRAGGFTGELFF.